Reported below is one TCR beta chain. The donors were healthy bone marrow donors. The data originate from a study of cytomegalovirus exposure and HLA in healthy donors. From germline, CDR1 is SGHNT and CDR2 YYREEE (reference sequence). Trimming removed 0 bases from V and 7 bases from J, with 11 bases in between. CDR3 length: 14 amino acids. This PCR relied on a set of 60 Vbeta primers and 13 Jbeta primers. Using immunoSEQ multiplex PCR, the repertoire was profiled, and TCRdb retains in-frame clones only, with some absent. The data show some 70,000 clones, and the top ten clones hold 2.5% to 3%. Material for sequencing was PBMCs. This clonotype was obtained from a man aged 40-49 years in good health and CMV-seronegative. The gene calls are TRBV5-4 and TRBJ2-1; D is perhaps TRBD2 (6 bases). The CDR3 DNA reads TGTGCCAGCAGCTTGGAGGCGGGGAGAAATGAGCAGTTCTTC. Encoded protein: CASSLEAGRNEQFF. Using reference TRBV5-4 and TRBJ2-1 for the parts outside the CDR3, the full variable domain is ETGVTQSPTHLIKTRGQQVTLRCSSQSGHNTVSWYQQALGQGPQFIFQYYREEENGRGNFPPRFSGLQFPNYSSELNVNALELDDSALYLCASSLEAGRNEQFFGPGTRLTVL.